This T cell receptor beta chain came from a study of CXCR3-negative and CXCR3-positive naive CD8 T cells. Regarding the study as a whole: Comparison of naive cells showed more hydrophobic TRB CDR3s in CXCR3-positive than in CXCR3-negative naive cells. Naive subsets were similarly diverse, while memory CD8+ repertoires were much less diverse.

Looked up from germline, CDR1 is SEHNR and CDR2 is FQNEAQ (reference sequence). This CDR3 spans 15 amino acids. Researchers sorted more than 250,000 cells of each CD8+ T cell subset in triplicate. On this clonotype itself: No antigen is known for it.

5' RACE with UMI labels generated the TRB cDNA libraries. TCRdb reprocessed the 5' RACE reads and stores each CDR3 protein as one record, lacking DNA. The data show some 99,000 distinct CDR3 sequences, and the top ten clones hold roughly 1.1%. This clonotype was sampled from a human donor in good health. Some clones in this sample may be carry-over from other donors' samples. The specimen sequenced was naive CXCR3+ CD8+ T cells from blood. The subset is: CD45RO-CCR7+CD27+CD95- naive CD8+ T cells expressing CXCR3 (TNR3+). The gene calls are TRBV7-9 and TRBJ1-1; TCRdb's D call of TRBD1 is untestable without DNA. The CDR3 sequence is CASSFSGTGNTEAFF. The variable domain in full, with the rest retrieved from reference TRBV7-9 and TRBJ1-1, is DTGVSQNPRHKITKRGQNVTFRCDPISEHNRLYWYRQTLGQGPEFLTYFQNEAQLEKSRLLSDRFSAERPKGSFSTLEIQRTEQGDSAMYLCASSFSGTGNTEAFFGQGTRLTVV.